A single sample is the source of the 2 T cell receptor beta chains below, sequenced in a study of cytomegalovirus exposure and HLA in healthy donors (dated by TCRdb to between 2016 and 2019). Libraries were built with the immunoSEQ multiplex PCR assay. For the multiplex PCR, a mixture combining 60 forward primers for TCR Vbeta segments and 13 reverse primers for TCR Jbeta segments was used. Entries here come from immuneACCESS through TCRdb and include only in-frame sequences with V and J called. Some clones fail to appear in such tables; in the studies checked, an unresolved V gene covers under half of the shortfall, and the cause of the remainder is unknown. The sample table lists 150,000 to 200,000 clones, just over 75% of them with a count of one. The ten largest clonotypes hold 0.95% to 1.1% of the sample. The source material was PBMCs. All receptors come from a woman aged 40 to 49 in good health and CMV-seronegative.

The rearrangement links TRBV6-5 to TRBJ1-1; no reliable D call. CDR1 is MNHEY, CDR2 SVGAGI, per germline. The V end was cut by 1 base, the J end by 2 bases, with 8 bases between. The CDR3 loop spans 14 amino acids. The CDR3 DNA sequence: TGTGCCAGCAGTTACTTTTCAGGAAACACTGAAGCTTTCTTT. Amino acids: CASSYFSGNTEAFF.

CDR3 nucleotides: TGTGCCAGCAGTGCCTCTGGGCGTTATAATTCACCCCTCCACTTT. This gives the protein CASSASGRYNSPLHF. This chain joins TRBV28 and TRBJ1-6; D unclear. The CDR3 has 15 amino acids. Germline V gene lookup returns CDR1 MDHEN and CDR2 SYDVKM. Trimming took off 5 bases at V and 4 bases at J, with 12 bases between the two ends. The whole variable domain, remainder taken from reference TRBV28 and TRBJ1-6, is DVKVTQSSRYLVKRTGEKVFLECVQDMDHENMFWYRQDPGLGLRLIYFSYDVKMKEKGDIPEGYSVSREKKERFSLILESASTNQTSMYLCASSASGRYNSPLHFGNGTRLTVT.